Listed below are T cell receptor beta chains from one sample, sequenced in a study of T cell responses to AZD1222 COVID-19 vaccine. Clones were read by immunoSEQ multiplex PCR, and TCRdb kept only the in-frame ones, dropping some. The table shows around 200,000 clones, with roughly 88% occurring only once. The sequences come from peripheral blood, collected on day 0 of AZD1222 vaccination. Every receptor here comes from an adult in good health. CDR3s include the opening cysteine and the closing phenylalanine or tryptophan.

v_call: TRBV3-1/TRBV3-2
j_call: TRBJ2-7
cdr3_aa: CASSHPVTGTGVYEQYF

v_call: TRBV7-9
j_call: TRBJ1-2
cdr3_aa: CASSLAGSGNPKGYTF

v_call: TRBV11-2
j_call: TRBJ2-1
cdr3_aa: CASSPGTSGYNEQFF

v_call: TRBV2
j_call: TRBJ1-4
cdr3_aa: CASSKNRPDNEKLFF

v_call: TRBV24-1
j_call: TRBJ1-2
cdr3_aa: CATSDFQENYGYTF

v_call: TRBV5-4
j_call: TRBJ2-3
cdr3_aa: CASRSTSGAGTDTQYF

v_call: TRBV7-2
j_call: TRBJ1-1
cdr3_aa: CASSFASQGGEAFF

v_call: TRBV28
j_call: TRBJ1-2
cdr3_aa: CASSFGGRANYGYTF

v_call: TRBV9
j_call: TRBJ1-5
cdr3_aa: CASSTNYNQPQHF

v_call: TRBV2
j_call: TRBJ1-5
cdr3_aa: CASWAAGLSNQPQHF

v_call: TRBV7-8
j_call: TRBJ2-3
cdr3_aa: CASSTRILAGGPSGDTQYF

v_call: TRBV29-1
j_call: TRBJ1-1
cdr3_aa: CSVTSGGENTEAFF

v_call: TRBV18
j_call: TRBJ1-2
cdr3_aa: CASSPPSGGYYGYTF

v_call: TRBV21-1
j_call: TRBJ2-1
cdr3_aa: CASSKGPSSNEQFF